Ten or more counts support the clone carrying this T cell receptor (beta chain). What it binds is not known. This entry belongs to a study of T cell repertoires in cytomegalovirus infection. As for the study in general: Public TCR beta signatures were indicative of both CMV infection and a matching HLA type. General observations from the study: Cumulative frequency (of public TCR beta family members) identified carriers of CMV plus the relevant HLA. The ex vivo response was dominated by HLA-C-restricted CMV-specific TCR beta clonotypes.

TCRdb passed the reads through MiXCR, listing each CDR3 protein once. The repertoire holds tens of thousands of distinct CDR3 sequences, with about 4.2% as singletons. This CDR3 is built from 16 residues. Trimming took off 5 bases at V and 0 bases at J, with 16 bases between the two ends. Germline V lookup: CDR1 MNHEY, CDR2 SVGEGT. The receptor comes from a human donor in good health (CMV status not recorded). Some clones in this sample may be carry-over from other donors' samples. What was sequenced was PBMCs. The V and J genes are TRBV6-2 or TRBV6-3 and TRBJ2-5, with D perhaps matching TRBD2 (5 bases). The DNA of the CDR3 is TGTGCCAGCAGTACTAACCTGGACTCGTACCAAGAGACCCAGTACTTC. This encodes CASSTNLDSYQETQYF.